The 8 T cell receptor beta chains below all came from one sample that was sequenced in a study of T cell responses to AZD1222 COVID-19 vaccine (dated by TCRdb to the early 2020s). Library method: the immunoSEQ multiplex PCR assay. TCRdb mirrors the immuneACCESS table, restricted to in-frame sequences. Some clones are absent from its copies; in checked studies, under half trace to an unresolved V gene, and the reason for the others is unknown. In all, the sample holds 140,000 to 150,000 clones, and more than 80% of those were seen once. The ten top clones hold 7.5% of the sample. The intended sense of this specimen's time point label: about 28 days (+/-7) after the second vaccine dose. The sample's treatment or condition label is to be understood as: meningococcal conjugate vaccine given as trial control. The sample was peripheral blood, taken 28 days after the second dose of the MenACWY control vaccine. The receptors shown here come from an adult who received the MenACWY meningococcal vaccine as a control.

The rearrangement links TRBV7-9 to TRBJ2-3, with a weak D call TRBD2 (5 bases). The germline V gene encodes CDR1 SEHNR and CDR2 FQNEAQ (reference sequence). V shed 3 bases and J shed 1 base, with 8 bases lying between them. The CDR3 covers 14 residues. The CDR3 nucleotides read TGTGCCAGCAGCTTTTTCGGGGGCACAGATACGCAGTATTTT. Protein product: CASSFFGGTDTQYF.

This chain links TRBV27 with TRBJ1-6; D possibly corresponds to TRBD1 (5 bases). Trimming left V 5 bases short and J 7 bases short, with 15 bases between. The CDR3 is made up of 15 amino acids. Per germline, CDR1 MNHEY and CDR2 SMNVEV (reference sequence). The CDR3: CASSPQRGTNSPLHF. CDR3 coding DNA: TGTGCCAGCAGTCCTCAGAGGGGAACGAATTCACCCCTCCACTTT.

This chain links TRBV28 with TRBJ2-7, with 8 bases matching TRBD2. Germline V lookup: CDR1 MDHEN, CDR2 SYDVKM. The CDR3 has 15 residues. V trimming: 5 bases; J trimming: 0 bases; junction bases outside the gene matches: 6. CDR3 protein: CASSEYSGGSYEQYF. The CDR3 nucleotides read TGTGCCAGCAGTGAGTACAGCGGGGGCTCCTACGAGCAGTACTTC. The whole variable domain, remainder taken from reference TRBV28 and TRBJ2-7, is DVKVTQSSRYLVKRTGEKVFLECVQDMDHENMFWYRQDPGLGLRLIYFSYDVKMKEKGDIPEGYSVSREKKERFSLILESASTNQTSMYLCASSEYSGGSYEQYFGPGTRLTVT.

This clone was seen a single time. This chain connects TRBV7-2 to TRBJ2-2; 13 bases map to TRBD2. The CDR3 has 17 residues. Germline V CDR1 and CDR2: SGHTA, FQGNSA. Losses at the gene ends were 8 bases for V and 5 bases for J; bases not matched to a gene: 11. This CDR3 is CASLSGTSGIATGELFF. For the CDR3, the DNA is TGTGCCAGCCTATCCGGGACTAGCGGGATTGCTACCGGGGAGCTGTTTTTT.

In DNA, the CDR3 is TGTGCCAGCTCACAAAAACAGGGGGAAGGCGAAAAACTGTTTTTT. Its translation: CASSQKQGEGEKLFF. The rearrangement joins TRBV18 to TRBJ1-4; 8 nucleotides align to TRBD1. This CDR3 spans 15 amino acids. V shed 4 bases and J 8 bases; nucleotides not matched to a gene: 9. The germline V gene has CDR1 KGHSH and CDR2 LQKENI.

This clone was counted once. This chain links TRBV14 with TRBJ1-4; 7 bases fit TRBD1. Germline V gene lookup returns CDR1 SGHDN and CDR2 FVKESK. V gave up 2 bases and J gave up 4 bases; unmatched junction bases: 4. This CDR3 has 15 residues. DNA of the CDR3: TGTGCCAGCAGCCAATGGAGGGGGCTTAATGAAAAACTGTTTTTT. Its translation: CASSQWRGLNEKLFF.

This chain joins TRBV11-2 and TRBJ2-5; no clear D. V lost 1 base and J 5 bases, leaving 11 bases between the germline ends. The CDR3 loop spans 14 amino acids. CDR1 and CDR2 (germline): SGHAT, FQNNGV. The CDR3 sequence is CASSLGASGETQYF. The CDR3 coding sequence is TGTGCCAGCAGCTTAGGCGCCTCCGGGGAGACCCAGTACTTC. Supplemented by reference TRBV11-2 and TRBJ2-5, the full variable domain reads EAGVAQSPRYKIIEKRQSVAFWCNPISGHATLYWYQQILGQGPKLLIQFQNNGVVDDSQLPKDRFSAERLKGVDSTLKIQPAKLEDSAVYLCASSLGASGETQYFGPGTRLLVL.

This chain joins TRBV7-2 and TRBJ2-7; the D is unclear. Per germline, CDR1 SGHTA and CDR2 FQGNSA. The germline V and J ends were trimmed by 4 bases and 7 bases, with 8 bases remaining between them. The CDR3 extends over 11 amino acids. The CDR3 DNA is TGTGCCAGCAGCTCCCTTAGGGAGCAGTACTTC. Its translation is CASSSLREQYF.